One sample yielded the 29 T cell receptor beta chains listed below, sequenced in a study of identical twins. Via MiXCR, TCRdb re-called the 5' RACE reads, giving one row per CDR3 protein. Of around 680,000 distinct CDR3 sequences in the sample, approximately 9% are singletons; the top ten hold roughly 0.97%. The data were also submitted as part of a second study, on yellow fever vaccine responses in identical twins.

Sequencing was carried out using PBMCs. The receptors derive from a woman younger than 30 in good health.

The chain recombines TRBV6-1 with TRBJ1-1, with D perhaps TRBD1 (6 bases). Germline values: CDR1 MNHNS, CDR2 SASEGT. Trimming pared 9 bases from V and 0 bases from J, leaving 14 bases between. This CDR3 contains 14 residues. CDR3 amino acids: CASRTEGMNTEAFF. Here the CDR3 DNA reads TGTGCCAGTAGGACAGAAGGAATGAACACTGAAGCTTTCTTT.

The CDR3 loop reads CSAREGGPGETQYF. In DNA form, the CDR3 reads TGCAGTGCTAGAGAGGGGGGGCCTGGGGAGACCCAGTACTTC. J is TRBJ2-5 and V is TRBV20-1, with TRBD2 as a possible D gene (7 bases). There are 14 residues in the CDR3. Germline V gene data show CDR1 as DFQATT and CDR2 as SNEGSKA (reference sequence). V was cut by 0 bases and J by 5 bases, with 13 bases left in between.

The chain joins TRBV21-1 to TRBJ2-3; the listed D gene, TRBD2, was not tested against the DNA. TRBV21-1 constitutes a pseudogene. This CDR3 has 16 amino acids. The CDR3 reads CASSKMVLAGTDTQYF. CDR3 sequence (DNA): TGTGCCAGCAGCAAAATGGTACTAGCGGGGACAGATACGCAGTATTTT.

In its sample, this clonotype was seen a few times. The gene calls are TRBV12-3 or TRBV12-4 and TRBJ1-1, with D possibly matching TRBD1 (6 bases). Trimming removed 10 bases at V and 4 bases at J, with 16 bases between. This CDR3 comprises 13 residues. The CDR3 sequence is CATSQGRGTEAFF. CDR3 DNA sequence: TGTGCCACCTCACAGGGAAGGGGCACTGAAGCTTTCTTT.

This clonotype was observed a handful of times. The genes are TRBV19 and TRBJ1-1; 7 nucleotides agree with TRBD1. V shed 4 bases, J shed 1 base, and the junction held 6 bases outside the gene matches. CDR1 is LNHDA, CDR2 SQIVND, per germline (reference sequence). This CDR3 spans 15 amino acids. As DNA, the CDR3 is TGTGCCAGTAGTAACCCGGGACAGAAGAACACTGAAGCTTTCTTT. Protein sequence: CASSNPGQKNTEAFF.

This clonotype was recorded a few times. The chain combines TRBV3-1 with TRBJ2-7; 12 bases map to TRBD2. The CDR3 totals 18 residues. Per germline, CDR1 LGHDT and CDR2 YNNKEL (reference sequence). Trimming took 0 bases from V and 5 from J; bases not matched to a gene: 11. The CDR3 nucleotides read TGTGCCAGCAGCCAAGACCGACTAGCGGGGGCTCTCATCCACGAGCAGTACTTC. Its protein product is CASSQDRLAGALIHEQYF.

In its sample, this clonotype was seen a few times. This chain connects TRBV6-5 to TRBJ1-5; 7 positions agree with TRBD1. V lost 9 bases, J lost 5 bases, and 4 bases stayed unmatched. CDR1 is MNHEY and CDR2 is SVGAGI in the germline V gene. The CDR3 contains 12 residues. The CDR3 reads CASRQGDQPQHF. As DNA, the CDR3 is TGTGCCAGTAGACAGGGCGATCAGCCCCAGCATTTT.

The sample holds many counts of this clonotype. V and J are TRBV15 and TRBJ1-5; D not resolved. The CDR3 totals 13 residues. Germline CDR1 and CDR2: LNHNV and YYDKDF (reference sequence). The V end was cut by 4 bases, the J end by 4 bases, with 8 bases between. The chain's CDR3 is CATSTTDNQPQHF. CDR3 nucleotides: TGTGCCACCAGCACGACGGATAATCAGCCCCAGCATTTT. Combining the CDR3 with reference TRBV15 and TRBJ1-5 gives the whole variable domain DAMVIQNPRYQVTQFGKPVTLSCSQTLNHNVMYWYQQKSSQAPKLLFHYYDKDFNNEADTPDNFQSRRPNTSFCFLDIRSPGLGDTAMYLCATSTTDNQPQHFGDGTRLSIL.

This clonotype occurred a few times. This sequence joins TRBV5-6 and TRBJ1-5, with D unclear. Germline V gene data show CDR1 as SGHDT and CDR2 as YYEEEE. V was cut by 0 bases and J by 5 bases, with 9 bases left in between. This CDR3 has 14 amino acids. CDR3 sequence (DNA): TGTGCCAGCAGCTTGGGGGCAGCCGATCAGCCCCAGCATTTT. Its translation is CASSLGAADQPQHF.

This clonotype was counted many times. The chain joins TRBV6-1 to TRBJ2-3; 15 nucleotides line up with TRBD2. In germline, CDR1 is MNHNS, CDR2 SASEGT. CDR3 length: 16 residues. The trim removed 6 bases at V and 9 bases at J, leaving 10 bases unmatched. CDR3: CASSGGLAGGPSTQYF. DNA for the CDR3: TGTGCCAGCAGCGGAGGACTAGCGGGAGGGCCAAGCACGCAGTATTTT.

This clonotype was picked up many times. V usage is TRBV4-2 and J usage is TRBJ2-3, with D possibly called TRBD1 or TRBD2 (5 bases each). Trimming shortened V by 0 bases and J by 3 bases, and 13 bases separated the two germline ends. Looked up from germline, CDR1 is LGHNA and CDR2 is YNFKEQ. The CDR3 loop spans 16 amino acids. This CDR3 is CASSQEGDRRTDTQYF. The CDR3 DNA sequence: TGTGCCAGCAGCCAAGAGGGGGACCGAAGAACAGATACGCAGTATTTT.

This clonotype has just a few counts. The chain has TRBV24-1 and TRBJ1-4; the match to TRBD1 covers 8 bases. The CDR3 totals 15 residues. The V segment lost 6 bases and the J segment 6 bases; nucleotides outside the gene matches: 8. Per the germline V gene, CDR1 is KGHDR and CDR2 is SFDVKD. The CDR3, as DNA: TGTGCCACCAGTAAGACAGGGGCTCGTGATGAAAAACTGTTTTTT. It encodes CATSKTGARDEKLFF.

The sample holds a few counts of this clonotype. CDR3 coding DNA: TGTGCCACCTCTATATGGGGGGAGGTCACAGATACGCAGTATTTT. This codes for CATSIWGEVTDTQYF. This sequence joins TRBV6-1 and TRBJ2-3; weak D call: TRBD2 (6 bases). Looked up from germline, CDR1 is MNHNS and CDR2 is SASEGT. V was clipped by 10 bases and J by 2 bases, with 19 bases between them. CDR3 length: 15 amino acids.

CDR3 in DNA: TGCGCCAGCAGCTTGGCCCTACCGGGACAGGGCATTCACGAGCAGTACTTC. It translates to CASSLALPGQGIHEQYF. The chain joins TRBV5-1 to TRBJ2-7; 9 nucleotides match TRBD1. Looked up from germline, CDR1 is SGHRS and CDR2 is YFSETQ. The trim removed 0 bases at V and 5 bases at J, leaving 12 bases unmatched. The CDR3 runs to 17 residues.

This clonotype was counted between two and nine times. This chain connects TRBV20-1 to TRBJ2-7; TRBD1 agrees at 10 bases. The germline CDR1 and CDR2 sequences are DFQATT and SNEGSKA (reference sequence). This CDR3 is 14 amino acids long. V lost 4 bases and J lost 7; bases outside the gene matches: 10. CDR3 bases: TGCAGTGCTAAAACCGGGACAGGGGCAAGAGAGCAGTACTTC. Residues: CSAKTGTGAREQYF.

The table lists this clonotype with a few counts. This chain connects TRBV27 to TRBJ2-7; 8 nucleotides match TRBD2. V lost 5 bases, J lost 3 bases, and 12 bases stayed unmatched. The V gene's germline CDR1 is MNHEY and CDR2 SMNVEV (reference sequence). This CDR3 region has 16 residues. The CDR3 DNA follows: TGTGCCAGCAGTCCCTCCCGACTAGCGCTTGACTACGAGCAGTACTTC. Translating gives CASSPSRLALDYEQYF.

The chain is built from TRBV10-3 and TRBJ2-7; 9 bases line up with TRBD1. The ends lost 0 bases at V and 3 bases at J; junction bases unmatched: 6. The length of the CDR3 is 16 residues. Germline values: CDR1 ENHRY, CDR2 SYGVKD. The DNA for the CDR3 is TGTGCCATCAGTGAGTCGAAGGGGACAGGGAACTACGAGCAGTACTTC. It yields the protein CAISESKGTGNYEQYF.

The chain couples TRBV30 to TRBJ2-4; 11 bases agree with TRBD2. CDR3 size: 14 residues. V shed 1 base and J 9 bases; nucleotides not matched to a gene: 5. Germline V gene sequence: CDR1 GTSNPN, CDR2 SVGIG (reference sequence). Here the CDR3 DNA reads TGTGCCTGGAGTGCCGGGACTAGCGGTAGCATTCAGTACTTC. Translation gives CAWSAGTSGSIQYF.

The chain combines TRBV12-3 or TRBV12-4 with TRBJ2-2; 10 bases are shared with TRBD1. There are 15 residues in the CDR3. V shed 6 bases, J shed 6 bases, and the junction held 7 bases outside the gene matches. CDR3 in DNA: TGTGCCAGCAGGACAGGGGGCGGACCCCCCGGGGAGCTGTTTTTT. Translation gives CASRTGGGPPGELFF.

Ten or more counts support this clonotype. This chain connects TRBV20-1 to TRBJ2-1, with 12 bases identical to TRBD2. Trimming removed 6 bases from V and 2 bases from J; junction bases left unmatched: 8. CDR3 length: 16 amino acids. CDR1 and CDR2 from the germline V gene are DFQATT and SNEGSKA (reference sequence). In nucleotides, the CDR3 is TGCAGTGCCCCATCAAGACTAGCGGGGGCCTACAATGAGCAGTTCTTC. This gives the protein CSAPSRLAGAYNEQFF.

This clonotype has just a few counts. This rearrangement joins TRBV7-9 to TRBJ2-7; 7 bases align to TRBD2. Per the germline V gene, CDR1 is SEHNR and CDR2 is FQNEAQ (reference sequence). The CDR3 length is 16 residues. V shed 5 bases and J 0 bases; nucleotides not matched to a gene: 10. In nucleotides, the CDR3 is TGTGCCAGCAGCCCCTGGGAGGGCAGGGCCTCCTACGAGCAGTACTTC. It encodes CASSPWEGRASYEQYF.

V gene TRBV10-3 combines with J gene TRBJ2-3, with 7 bases that match TRBD2. The J segment lost 0 bases and the V segment lost 2 bases, leaving 8 bases of the junction unmatched. The CDR3 length is 17 residues. Germline V CDR1 and CDR2: ENHRY, SYGVKD. The CDR3 here is CAISERGSGGSTDTQYF. DNA of the CDR3: TGTGCCATCAGTGAGCGGGGGTCGGGAGGTAGCACAGATACGCAGTATTTT.

Only a few counts were recorded for this clonotype. The chain uses TRBV29-1 and TRBJ1-2; weak D call: TRBD1 (5 bases). Germline assignment: CDR1 SQVTM and CDR2 ANQGSEA. The V and J ends lost 4 bases and 3 bases respectively, with 15 bases between them. The CDR3 totals 14 residues. CDR3 region: CSVVPGARDYGYTF. The CDR3 DNA follows: TGCAGCGTTGTACCTGGGGCAAGGGACTATGGCTACACCTTC.

This clonotype was seen ten or more times. The chain recombines TRBV7-9 with TRBJ2-5; D not resolved. The ends were cut back, 5 bases at V and 2 bases at J, with 9 bases in the middle. CDR3 size: 13 residues. Per the germline V gene, CDR1 is SEHNR and CDR2 is FQNEAQ (reference sequence). The CDR3 DNA follows: TGTGCCAGCAGCCCAGACGAGCAAGAGACCCAGTACTTC. It codes for CASSPDEQETQYF.

A few counts support this clonotype. The gene calls are TRBV28 and TRBJ2-1; 9 bases are shared with TRBD1. V gave up 3 bases and J gave up 8 bases; unmatched junction bases: 14. This CDR3 region has 17 residues. Germline V gene sequence: CDR1 MDHEN, CDR2 SYDVKM. In DNA, the CDR3 is TGTGCCAGCAGTTTTCCACCGACCGGGACAGGGTCAGATGAGCAGTTCTTC. This sequence encodes CASSFPPTGTGSDEQFF.

In nucleotides, the CDR3 is TGTGCCAGCAGCTCCTGGACCTCGGGGCCAGTGGGAGAGCAGTTCTTC. Protein: CASSSWTSGPVGEQFF. V is TRBV11-2 and J is TRBJ2-1, with D perhaps TRBD1 or TRBD2 (5 bases each). This CDR3 region has 16 residues. Germline-derived CDR1 and CDR2 are SGHAT and FQNNGV. Deletions cut 4 bases from V and 10 bases from J, with 23 bases between.

This clonotype was seen only a few times. The chain carries TRBV7-2 and TRBJ2-1; 10 positions agree with TRBD1. The germline V gene has CDR1 SGHTA and CDR2 FQGNSA. The CDR3 has 15 amino acids. The V segment lost 1 base and the J segment 7 bases; nucleotides outside the gene matches: 4. The CDR3 sequence: CASSLGDRGWNEQFF. The DNA of the CDR3 is TGTGCCAGCAGCTTAGGGGACAGGGGATGGAATGAGCAGTTCTTC.

This clonotype appeared a few times. This rearrangement joins TRBV18 to TRBJ2-2, with D unclear. V was shortened by 3 bases and J by 3 bases, with 11 bases between the two germline ends. The length of the CDR3 is 15 residues. The germline CDR1 and CDR2 sequences are KGHSH and LQKENI. The CDR3 here is CASSPRWDDTGELFF. CDR3 DNA: TGTGCCAGCTCACCCAGATGGGATGACACCGGGGAGCTGTTTTTT.

The V and J genes are TRBV24-1 and TRBJ2-1; TRBD1 is a possible D gene (5 bases). CDR1 and CDR2 from the germline V gene are KGHDR and SFDVKD. V gave up 3 bases and J gave up 4 bases, with 12 bases separating them. The length of the CDR3 is 15 residues. The chain's CDR3 is CATSDARVPYNEQFF. In nucleotides, the CDR3 is TGTGCCACCAGTGATGCCAGGGTGCCTTACAATGAGCAGTTCTTC.